The 28 T cell receptor beta chains listed next were all sequenced from one sample in a study of T cells after yellow fever vaccination (dated by TCRdb to between 2018 and 2021). Receptor amplification or capture employed 5' RACE. Reads for this sample came from an Illumina HiSeq 2500. The public reads were quality trimmed at Q25 with fastp and then assembled into clones with MiXCR by TCRdb, keeping productive beta chains. Entries are consolidated by CDR3 protein sequence, retaining the most common genes and DNA. The sample table lists 300,000 to 450,000 distinct CDR3 sequences, less than 9.5% of them with a count of one. The top ten clones comprise roughly a sixth of the sample. According to the study, the label for this sample's treatment or condition signals: live attenuated yellow fever vaccine strain. The source was PBMCs, collected about 49 days after the first yellow fever vaccination. The receptors originated from a man in his late teens or twenties who received the YFV17D yellow fever vaccine.

This clonotype was seen a few times. The chain recombines TRBV29-1 with TRBJ1-2; weak D call: TRBD1 (5 bases). V lost 6 bases and J 8 bases, leaving 19 bases between the germline ends. The germline V gene has CDR1 SQVTM and CDR2 ANQGSEA. The length of the CDR3 is 13 residues. CDR3 sequence: CSVDDLQGWGYTF. The CDR3 nucleotides are TGCAGCGTGGACGACCTCCAGGGTTGGGGCTACACCTTC.

Only a few counts were recorded for this clonotype. The gene calls are TRBV12-3 or TRBV12-4 and TRBJ2-5, with 10 bases aligning to TRBD2. J gave up 4 bases and V 5 bases, and 7 bases lay outside the gene matches. The CDR3 extends over 15 amino acids. CDR3 bases: TGTGCCAGCAGTCGGAGCGGGGGGGCTGCAGAGACCCAGTACTTC. Its translation: CASSRSGGAAETQYF.

This clonotype occurred many times. J is TRBJ1-5 and V is TRBV12-3 or TRBV12-4; no definite D call. The CDR3 totals 13 residues. V shed 2 bases and J shed 3 bases, with 5 bases lying between them. CDR3 sequence reads: CASSLRANQPQHF. The CDR3 DNA follows: TGTGCCAGCAGTTTAAGGGCCAATCAGCCCCAGCATTTT.

This clonotype came up a few times. CDR3 DNA: TGTGCCAGCAGTGAATTGACTTTAGATACGCAGTATTTT. Its protein is CASSELTLDTQYF. The V call is TRBV2, the J call TRBJ2-3; D remains unclear. Trimming removed 2 bases at V and 5 bases at J, with 8 bases between. In germline, CDR1 is SNHLY, CDR2 FYNNEI. The CDR3 sequence is 13 residues long.

The genes are TRBV6-1 and TRBJ1-2; tentatively, D is TRBD1 (6 bases). This CDR3 has 15 residues. From germline, CDR1 is MNHNS and CDR2 SASEGT. The V end lost 3 bases, the J end lost 4 bases, and 15 bases lay between the germline ends. The CDR3 DNA follows: TGTGCCAGCAGTGAGACAGGCAAGGGGACCTATGGCTACACCTTC. Its translation: CASSETGKGTYGYTF.

The rearrangement joins TRBV7-6 to TRBJ2-2; 9 bases map to TRBD1. CDR3 size: 15 residues. The V and J ends lost 5 bases and 6 bases, in that order; junction bases with no gene match: 7. Germline V lookup: CDR1 SGHVS, CDR2 FNYEAQ. CDR3 in DNA: TGTGCCAGCAGCCTGGGACAGGGAGGCCCCGGGGAGCTGTTTTTT. Its protein product is CASSLGQGGPGELFF.

The rearrangement joins TRBV7-8 to TRBJ2-7; D possibly corresponds to TRBD1 (6 bases). CDR1 and CDR2 from the germline V gene are SGHVS and FQNEAQ. The CDR3 covers 14 residues. V lost 3 bases and J 0 bases, leaving 9 bases between the germline ends. The CDR3 protein is CASSFRGSSYEQYV. In DNA, the CDR3 is TGTGCCAGCAGCTTCAGGGGAAGCTCCTACGAGCAGTACGTC.

This clonotype was observed a few times. This chain uses TRBV5-1 with TRBJ2-1; TRBD1 matches at 7 bases. V shed 0 bases and J 3 bases; nucleotides not matched to a gene: 3. Germline V gene lookup returns CDR1 SGHRS and CDR2 YFSETQ. This CDR3 is built from 15 residues. CDR3 loop: CASSLAPGGYNEQFF. Written as DNA, the CDR3 is TGCGCCAGCAGCTTGGCCCCAGGGGGCTACAATGAGCAGTTCTTC.

There are a few counts of this clonotype. This chain links TRBV12-3 or TRBV12-4 with TRBJ1-1; D is unclear. The CDR3 loop spans 13 amino acids. With 6 bases removed from V and 4 bases from J, the gap between germline ends came to 12 bases. The CDR3 region is CASSTPGLTEAFF. CDR3 in DNA: TGTGCCAGCAGCACTCCCGGTCTCACTGAAGCTTTCTTT.

V is TRBV20-1 and J is TRBJ2-5; TRBD2 matches at 9 bases. Germline CDR1 DFQATT, CDR2 SNEGSKA (reference sequence). The CDR3 contains 13 residues. J lost 4 bases, V lost 5 bases, and 5 bases had no gene match. The CDR3 protein is CSAGPSGVETQYF. CDR3 DNA: TGCAGTGCTGGGCCTAGCGGGGTAGAGACCCAGTACTTC.

This clonotype was recorded many times. The genes are TRBV4-1 and TRBJ2-2; no clear D gene. The CDR3 runs 15 residues. V was pared by 3 bases and J by 3 bases, with 11 bases between. Germline lookup yields CDR1 MGHRA and CDR2 YSYEKL. The CDR3 DNA follows: TGCGCCAGCAGCCACAGCAAGGGTGACACCGGGGAGCTGTTTTTT. This gives the protein CASSHSKGDTGELFF.

Many counts were recorded for this clonotype. The J gene is TRBJ2-6, the V gene TRBV12-3 or TRBV12-4, with D uncertain. The CDR3 has 15 residues. The V end was cut by 0 bases, the J end by 0 bases, with 3 bases between. CDR3 coding DNA: TGTGCCAGCAGTTTAGCCAGCTCTGGGGCCAACGTCCTGACTTTC. This translates into CASSLASSGANVLTF.

This clonotype came up a few times. The rearrangement uses TRBV6-1 and TRBJ2-7; D is perhaps TRBD1 (5 bases). Trimming removed 6 bases from V and 4 bases from J, with 13 bases in between. This CDR3 spans 13 amino acids. CDR1 is MNHNS, CDR2 SASEGT, per germline. CDR3 DNA sequence: TGTGCCAGCAGGCTCGGTCCAGGGTACGAGCAGTACGTC. This gives the protein CASRLGPGYEQYV.

This clonotype occurred many times. V usage is TRBV5-1 and J usage is TRBJ2-3; D not resolved. The CDR3 has 13 residues. From germline, CDR1 is SGHRS and CDR2 YFSETQ. V lost 1 base and J lost 3, with 6 bases in between. DNA of the CDR3: TGCGCCAGCAGCTTGCCTACTACAGATACGCAGTATTTT. The encoded protein is CASSLPTTDTQYF. Full variable domain (missing parts from reference TRBV5-1 and TRBJ2-3): KAGVTQTPRYLIKTRGQQVTLSCSPISGHRSVSWYQQTPGQGLQFLFEYFSETQRNKGNFPGRFSGRQFSNSRSEMNVSTLELGDSALYLCASSLPTTDTQYFGPGTRLTVL.

Only a few counts were recorded for this clonotype. V gene TRBV5-1 combines with J gene TRBJ1-5; D is unclear. Trimming stripped 0 bases from V and 5 bases from J, with 9 bases between. Germline V lookup: CDR1 SGHRS, CDR2 YFSETQ. The CDR3 contains 14 residues. The DNA for the CDR3 is TGCGCCAGCAGCTTGGGTTTAGGGTATCAGCCCCAGCATTTT. As protein: CASSLGLGYQPQHF. Full variable domain (rest looked up from reference TRBV5-1 and TRBJ1-5): KAGVTQTPRYLIKTRGQQVTLSCSPISGHRSVSWYQQTPGQGLQFLFEYFSETQRNKGNFPGRFSGRQFSNSRSEMNVSTLELGDSALYLCASSLGLGYQPQHFGDGTRLSIL.

The chain recombines TRBV25-1 with TRBJ2-7, with 9 bases that match TRBD1. The CDR3 totals 18 residues. The V segment lost 3 bases and the J segment 4 bases; nucleotides outside the gene matches: 16. Germline values: CDR1 MGHDK, CDR2 SYGVNS. The CDR3 region has the DNA TGTGCCAGCAGTGAGGGACAGGGCCAGGGTACGAGTTTATACGAGCAGTACTTC. It translates to CASSEGQGQGTSLYEQYF.

The chain carries TRBV12-3 or TRBV12-4 and TRBJ2-1, with TRBD1 as a possible D gene (5 bases). The V end lost 3 bases, the J end lost 5 bases, and 14 bases lay between the germline ends. The CDR3 sequence is 15 residues long. CDR3 in DNA: TGTGCCAGCAGTTTCGAGCAGGGCTGGGACAATGAGCAGTTCTTC. Protein sequence: CASSFEQGWDNEQFF.

This chain connects TRBV6-4 to TRBJ2-3; 7 bases are a match to TRBD2. There are 15 residues in the CDR3. The trim removed 2 bases at V and 1 base at J, leaving 3 bases unmatched. CDR1 MRHNA and CDR2 SNTAGT come from the germline V gene. The CDR3 DNA follows: TGTGCCAGCAGTGACGGGGCGGGGGGCACAGATACGCAGTATTTT. This translates into CASSDGAGGTDTQYF.

This clonotype has only a few counts. V and J are TRBV7-2 and TRBJ2-3, with 8 bases aligning to TRBD2. J gave up 3 bases and V 4 bases, and 6 bases lay outside the gene matches. This CDR3 has 15 residues. Germline V gene lookup returns CDR1 SGHTA and CDR2 FQGNSA. This CDR3 is CASSSGGLRTDTQYF. In DNA form, the CDR3 reads TGTGCCAGCAGCTCGGGAGGGCTCAGGACAGATACGCAGTATTTT. Together with reference TRBV7-2 and TRBJ2-3, the CDR3 gives the full variable domain: GAGVSQSPSNKVTEKGKDVELRCDPISGHTALYWYRQSLGQGLEFLIYFQGNSAPDKSGLPSDRFSAERTGGSVSTLTIQRTQQEDSAVYLCASSSGGLRTDTQYFGPGTRLTVL.

This rearrangement joins TRBV4-1 to TRBJ2-5; TRBD1 might be the D (6 bases). Germline CDR1 is MGHRA and CDR2 is YSYEKL. The CDR3 has 17 residues. V gave up 2 bases and J gave up 2 bases, with 18 bases separating them. The CDR3 is CASSQWIPLDSQETQYF. Written as DNA, the CDR3 is TGCGCCAGCAGCCAATGGATTCCCCTGGACAGTCAAGAGACCCAGTACTTC.

This clonotype has more than one count but fewer than ten. This chain links TRBV12-3 or TRBV12-4 with TRBJ2-2; no firm D call. V was cut by 6 bases and J by 5 bases, with 10 bases left in between. This CDR3 region has 13 residues. As DNA, the CDR3 is TGTGCCAGCAGGACCAAGAGTACCGGGGAGCTGTTTTTT. Translation: CASRTKSTGELFF.

This chain uses TRBV6-1 with TRBJ1-3; 7 nucleotides agree with TRBD1. This CDR3 has 14 amino acids. Per germline, CDR1 MNHNS and CDR2 SASEGT. The V segment lost 5 bases and the J segment 2 bases; nucleotides outside the gene matches: 3. CDR3 nucleotides: TGTGCCAGCAGTCGAGACAGGGCTGGAAACACCATATATTTT. Translated, it gives CASSRDRAGNTIYF.

This clonotype was counted many times. The J gene is TRBJ1-5, the V gene TRBV5-5; D might be TRBD1 (5 bases). The CDR3 has 15 amino acids. Trimming removed 5 bases at V and 4 bases at J, with 16 bases between. The germline gives CDR1 SGHKS, CDR2 YYEKEE (reference sequence). DNA for the CDR3: TGTGCCAGCAGTATCGGGGGGTTCCCTAATCAGCCCCAGCATTTT. As protein: CASSIGGFPNQPQHF.

This clonotype appeared a single time. This could be a read error, since a much larger clone is one nucleotide away. The V and J genes are TRBV4-2 and TRBJ2-7; tentatively, D is TRBD1 (6 bases). Germline lookup yields CDR1 LGHNA and CDR2 YNFKEQ. This CDR3 spans 13 amino acids. The CDR3 DNA sequence: TGTGCCAGCAGCCAAGTAGGGGGAAGCGAGAAGTACTTC. It codes for CASSQVGGSEKYF.

The J gene is TRBJ2-2, the V gene TRBV19; 10 bases map to TRBD1. Looked up from germline, CDR1 is LNHDA and CDR2 is SQIVND (reference sequence). This CDR3 is built from 15 residues. With 5 bases clipped from V and 7 bases from J, the junction kept 7 bases outside the gene matches. CDR3 sequence (DNA): TGTGCCAGTAGTTACTTGGGACAGGGGATCGGGGAGCTGTTTTTT. Its protein is CASSYLGQGIGELFF. The variable domain in full, with the rest retrieved from reference TRBV19 and TRBJ2-2, is DGGITQSPKYLFRKEGQNVTLSCEQNLNHDAMYWYRQDPGQGLRLIYYSQIVNDFQKGDIAEGYSVSREKKESFPLTVTSAQKNPTAFYLCASSYLGQGIGELFFGEGSRLTVL.

The V and J genes are TRBV20-1 and TRBJ1-2, with D tentatively TRBD1 (5 bases). Trimming removed 3 bases from V and 8 bases from J, with 13 bases in between. Germline assignment: CDR1 DFQATT and CDR2 SNEGSKA (reference sequence). This CDR3 region has 12 residues. As DNA, the CDR3 is TGCAGTGCTAGTTGGGGAGGGGAAGGCTACACCTTC. It codes for CSASWGGEGYTF.

The chain recombines TRBV24-1 with TRBJ2-3, with TRBD2 matching 13 bases. Germline loops: CDR1 KGHDR, CDR2 SFDVKD. J was trimmed by 1 base and V by 0 bases; bases with no gene match: 6. CDR3 length: 19 residues. CDR3 sequence: CATSDLGLAGDLRTDTQYF. CDR3 bases: TGTGCCACCAGTGATTTGGGACTAGCGGGGGACCTTCGCACAGATACGCAGTATTTT.

Only a few counts were recorded for this clonotype. V is TRBV5-4 and J is TRBJ2-3, with D possibly TRBD2 on 6 matching bases. CDR1 SGHNT and CDR2 YYREEE come from the germline V gene (reference sequence). The CDR3 covers 15 residues. V lost 4 bases, J lost 4 bases, and 16 bases lay in between. The CDR3 reads CASSPYGGLADTQYF. The DNA of the CDR3 is TGTGCCAGCAGCCCGTACGGGGGTTTAGCAGATACGCAGTATTTT.